This T cell receptor beta chain emerged from a study of cytomegalovirus exposure and HLA in healthy donors. Use of 60 Vbeta and 13 Jbeta primers characterized the PCR. Some clones are missing from TCRdb's copy, which holds only in-frame ones; the method was immunoSEQ multiplex PCR. The sample lists some 160,000 clones, approximately 78% occurring once. Regarding the study as a whole: Investigators reported more than 150 TCR beta chains as tied to cytomegalovirus. TCR beta chain V- and J-gene trimming was linked, in a later analysis, to a missense variant in DCLRE1C.

Remarks on this clone: Antigen unknown.

V was clipped by 2 bases and J by 9 bases; unmatched bases: 7. CDR3 length: 15 residues. Germline V CDR1 and CDR2: SGHRS, YFSETQ. Sequenced material: PBMCs. The TCR was taken from a woman aged 40 to 55 in good health and CMV-seronegative. This rearrangement joins TRBV5-1 to TRBJ2-1, with 11 bases aligning to TRBD2. This chain's CDR3 is CASSLSLAGVSEQFF. The CDR3 nucleotides are TGCGCCAGCAGCTTATCACTAGCGGGGGTTAGTGAGCAGTTCTTC.